Here is one T cell receptor (beta chain) with its context. Its antigen is as yet unknown. CDR1 is LGHDT and CDR2 is YNNKEL in the germline V gene (reference sequence). V was shortened by 0 bases and J by 2 bases, with 14 bases between the two germline ends. The length of the CDR3 is 17 residues. Regions amplified from RNA transcripts were the TCR beta CDR3 regions. First-round RT-PCR of the TCR CDR3 relied on the HTBI primer set. One entry per CDR3 protein, called by TCRdb with MiXCR from the multiplex PCR reads. The repertoire holds hundreds of thousands of distinct CDR3 sequences, with about 13% as singletons. This sample was taken from a study of T cells in Graves' hyperthyroidism and ophthalmopathy. Study-level findings and limits: In blood, most of the thyroid clonotypes expanded above 0.001 were also present.

If no ophthalmopathy progression occurred within 18 months, Graves' hyperthyroidism was stable. The sample was blood. The V call is TRBV3-1, the J call TRBJ1-5, with a possible D match to TRBD1 (5 bases). The receptor comes from a woman between 18 and 29 years old with Graves' hyperthyroidism. The CDR3 coding sequence is TGTGCCAGCAGCCAAGATTTGGGGACGGTGGGCAATCAGCCCCAGCATTTT. Protein product: CASSQDLGTVGNQPQHF.